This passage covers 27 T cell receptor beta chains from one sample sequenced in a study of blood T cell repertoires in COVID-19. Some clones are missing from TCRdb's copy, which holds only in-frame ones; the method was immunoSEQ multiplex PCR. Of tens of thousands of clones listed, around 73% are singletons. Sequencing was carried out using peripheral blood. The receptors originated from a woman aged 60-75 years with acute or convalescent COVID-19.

The CDR3 sequence is CASSWGPNTGELFF. In DNA, the CDR3 is TGTGCCAGTTCGTGGGGGCCGAACACCGGGGAGCTGTTTTTT. This chain connects TRBV5-4 to TRBJ2-2, with D perhaps TRBD1 (6 bases). Per the germline V gene, CDR1 is SGHNT and CDR2 is YYREEE (reference sequence). This CDR3 has 14 residues. Trimming removed 8 bases from V and 0 bases from J, with 11 bases in between.

The CDR3 region is CASSLSQVSGNTIYF. CDR3 sequence (DNA): TGTGCCAGCAGTTTATCCCAGGTCTCTGGAAACACCATATATTTT. This chain uses TRBV27 with TRBJ1-3; D not certain. The germline V gene encodes CDR1 MNHEY and CDR2 SMNVEV (reference sequence). This CDR3 comprises 15 residues. Trimming took off 0 bases at V and 0 bases at J, with 6 bases between the two ends.

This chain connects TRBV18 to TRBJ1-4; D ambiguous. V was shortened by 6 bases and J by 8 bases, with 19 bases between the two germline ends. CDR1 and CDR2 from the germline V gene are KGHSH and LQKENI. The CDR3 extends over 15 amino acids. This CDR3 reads CASSHLETDSEKLFF. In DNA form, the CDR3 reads TGTGCCAGCTCGCATTTAGAGACGGACTCCGAAAAACTGTTTTTT.

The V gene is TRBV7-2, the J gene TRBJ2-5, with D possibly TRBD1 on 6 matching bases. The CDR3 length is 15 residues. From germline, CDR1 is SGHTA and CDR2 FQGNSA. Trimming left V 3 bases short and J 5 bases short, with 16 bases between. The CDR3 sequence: CASSLMGQGSETQYF. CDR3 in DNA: TGTGCCAGCAGCTTGATGGGCCAGGGGTCGGAGACCCAGTACTTC. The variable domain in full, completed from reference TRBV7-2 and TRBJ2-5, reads GAGVSQSPSNKVTEKGKDVELRCDPISGHTALYWYRQSLGQGLEFLIYFQGNSAPDKSGLPSDRFSAERTGGSVSTLTIQRTQQEDSAVYLCASSLMGQGSETQYFGPGTRLLVL.

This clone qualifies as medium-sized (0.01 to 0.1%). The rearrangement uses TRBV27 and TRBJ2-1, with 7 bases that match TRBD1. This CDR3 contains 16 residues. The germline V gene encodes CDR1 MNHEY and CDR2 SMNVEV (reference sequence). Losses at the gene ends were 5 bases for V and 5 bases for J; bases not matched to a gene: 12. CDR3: CASSINQGDRDNEQFF. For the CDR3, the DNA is TGTGCCAGCAGTATAAACCAGGGGGACAGAGACAATGAGCAGTTCTTC.

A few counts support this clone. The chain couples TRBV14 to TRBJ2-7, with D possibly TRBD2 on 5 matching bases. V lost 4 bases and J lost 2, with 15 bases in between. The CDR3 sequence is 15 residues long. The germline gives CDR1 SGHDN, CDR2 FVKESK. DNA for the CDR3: TGTGCCAGCAGCCTGACGGGAAGCGGTACCTACGAGCAGTACTTC. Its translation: CASSLTGSGTYEQYF.

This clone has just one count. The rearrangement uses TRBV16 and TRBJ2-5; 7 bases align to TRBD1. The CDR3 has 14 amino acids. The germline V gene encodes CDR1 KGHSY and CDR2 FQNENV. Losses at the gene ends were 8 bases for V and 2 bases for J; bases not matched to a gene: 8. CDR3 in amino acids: CASGVTQGQETQYF. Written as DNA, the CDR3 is TGTGCCAGCGGCGTGACACAGGGGCAAGAGACCCAGTACTTC.

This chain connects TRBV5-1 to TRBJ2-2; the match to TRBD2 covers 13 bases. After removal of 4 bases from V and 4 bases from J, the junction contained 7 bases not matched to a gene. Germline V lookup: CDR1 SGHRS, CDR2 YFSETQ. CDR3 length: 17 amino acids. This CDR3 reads CASSRGTSGVGTGELFF. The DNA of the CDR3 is TGCGCCAGCAGCCGCGGGACTAGCGGGGTAGGCACCGGGGAGCTGTTTTTT. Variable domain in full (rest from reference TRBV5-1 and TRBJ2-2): KAGVTQTPRYLIKTRGQQVTLSCSPISGHRSVSWYQQTPGQGLQFLFEYFSETQRNKGNFPGRFSGRQFSNSRSEMNVSTLELGDSALYLCASSRGTSGVGTGELFFGEGSRLTVL.

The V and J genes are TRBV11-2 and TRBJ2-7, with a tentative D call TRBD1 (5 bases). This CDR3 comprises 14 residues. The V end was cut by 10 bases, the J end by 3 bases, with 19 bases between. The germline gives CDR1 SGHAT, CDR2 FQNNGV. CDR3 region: CATQGLQGGYEQYF. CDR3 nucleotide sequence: TGTGCCACCCAAGGGTTGCAGGGCGGCTACGAGCAGTACTTC.

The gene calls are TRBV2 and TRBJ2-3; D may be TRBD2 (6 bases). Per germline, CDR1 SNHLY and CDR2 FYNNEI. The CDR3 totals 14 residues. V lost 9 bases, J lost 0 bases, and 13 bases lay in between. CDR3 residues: CASGKRASTDTQYF. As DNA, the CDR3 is TGTGCCAGTGGAAAGCGGGCTAGCACAGATACGCAGTATTTT.

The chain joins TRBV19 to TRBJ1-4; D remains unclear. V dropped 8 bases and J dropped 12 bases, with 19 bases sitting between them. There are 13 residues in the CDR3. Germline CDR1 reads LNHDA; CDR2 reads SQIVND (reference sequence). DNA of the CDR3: TGTGCCAGTCCGTTCGGGGTTCCATTTGAACTGTTTTTT. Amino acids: CASPFGVPFELFF.

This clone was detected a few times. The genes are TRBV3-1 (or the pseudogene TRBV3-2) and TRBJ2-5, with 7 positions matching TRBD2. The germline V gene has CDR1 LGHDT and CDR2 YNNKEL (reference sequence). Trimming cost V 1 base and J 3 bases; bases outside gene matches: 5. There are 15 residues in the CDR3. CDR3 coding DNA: TGTGCCAGCAGCCAAGGGTTCGCGGGGGAAGAGACCCAGTACTTC. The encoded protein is CASSQGFAGEETQYF.

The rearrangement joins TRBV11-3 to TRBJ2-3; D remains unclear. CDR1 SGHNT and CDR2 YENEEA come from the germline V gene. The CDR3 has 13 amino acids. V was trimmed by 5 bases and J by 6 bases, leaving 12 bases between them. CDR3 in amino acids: CASSPSPADTQYF. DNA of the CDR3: TGTGCCAGCAGCCCAAGTCCCGCGGATACGCAGTATTTT. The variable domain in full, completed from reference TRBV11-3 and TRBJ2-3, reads EAGVVQSPRYKIIEKKQPVAFWCNPISGHNTLYWYLQNLGQGPELLIRYENEEAVDDSQLPKDRFSAERLKGVDSTLKIQPAELGDSAVYLCASSPSPADTQYFGPGTRLTVL.

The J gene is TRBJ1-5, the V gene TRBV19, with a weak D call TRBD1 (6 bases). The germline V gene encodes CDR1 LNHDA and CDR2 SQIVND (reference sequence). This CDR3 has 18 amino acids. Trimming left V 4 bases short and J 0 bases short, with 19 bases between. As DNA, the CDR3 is TGTGCCAGTAGTACCTCACTCCGGACAGCCGGTAGCAATCAGCCCCAGCATTTT. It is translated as CASSTSLRTAGSNQPQHF.

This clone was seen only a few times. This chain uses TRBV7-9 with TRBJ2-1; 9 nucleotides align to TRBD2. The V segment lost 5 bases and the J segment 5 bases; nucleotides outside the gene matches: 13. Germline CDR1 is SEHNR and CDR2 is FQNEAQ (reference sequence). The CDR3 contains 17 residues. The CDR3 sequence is CASSQGVAGVFNNEQFF. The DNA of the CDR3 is TGTGCCAGCAGCCAAGGGGTAGCGGGGGTGTTTAACAATGAGCAGTTCTTC.

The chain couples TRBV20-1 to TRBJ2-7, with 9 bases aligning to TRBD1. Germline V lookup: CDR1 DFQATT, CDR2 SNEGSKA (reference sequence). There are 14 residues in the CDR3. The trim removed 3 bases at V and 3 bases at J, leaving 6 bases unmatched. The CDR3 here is CSASPGQGVYEQYF. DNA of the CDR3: TGCAGTGCTAGTCCGGGACAGGGAGTCTACGAGCAGTACTTC.

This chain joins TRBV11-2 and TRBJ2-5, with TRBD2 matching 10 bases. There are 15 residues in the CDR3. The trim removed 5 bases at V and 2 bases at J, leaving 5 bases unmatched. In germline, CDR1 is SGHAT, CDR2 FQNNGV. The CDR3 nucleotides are TGTGCCAGCAGCCGGACTAGCGGAGAACAAGAGACCCAGTACTTC. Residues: CASSRTSGEQETQYF.

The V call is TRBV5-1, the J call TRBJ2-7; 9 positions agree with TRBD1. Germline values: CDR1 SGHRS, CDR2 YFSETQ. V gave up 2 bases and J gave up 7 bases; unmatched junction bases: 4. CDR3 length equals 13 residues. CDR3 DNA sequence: TGCGCCAGCAGCTTCACAGGGGGCGGGGAGCAGTACTTC. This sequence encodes CASSFTGGGEQYF.

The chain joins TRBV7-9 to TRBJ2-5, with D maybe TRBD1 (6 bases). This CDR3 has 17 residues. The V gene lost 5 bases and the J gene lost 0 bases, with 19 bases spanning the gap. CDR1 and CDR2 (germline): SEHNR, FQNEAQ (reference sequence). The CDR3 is CASSPQGFGPYQETQYF. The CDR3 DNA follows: TGTGCCAGCAGCCCCCAGGGGTTCGGCCCGTACCAAGAGACCCAGTACTTC.

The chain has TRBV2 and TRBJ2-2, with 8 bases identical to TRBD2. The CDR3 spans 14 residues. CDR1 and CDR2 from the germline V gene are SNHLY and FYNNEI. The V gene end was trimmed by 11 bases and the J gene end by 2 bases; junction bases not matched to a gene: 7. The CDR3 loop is CAPQSGGNTGELFF. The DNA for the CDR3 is TGTGCCCCACAGAGCGGGGGAAACACCGGGGAGCTGTTTTTT.

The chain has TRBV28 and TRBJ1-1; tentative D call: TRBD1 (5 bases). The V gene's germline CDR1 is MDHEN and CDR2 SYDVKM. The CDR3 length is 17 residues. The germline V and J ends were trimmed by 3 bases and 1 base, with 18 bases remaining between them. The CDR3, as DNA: TGTGCCAGCAGTTTGATTGAGTCGGGACTATCGAACACTGAAGCTTTCTTT. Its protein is CASSLIESGLSNTEAFF.

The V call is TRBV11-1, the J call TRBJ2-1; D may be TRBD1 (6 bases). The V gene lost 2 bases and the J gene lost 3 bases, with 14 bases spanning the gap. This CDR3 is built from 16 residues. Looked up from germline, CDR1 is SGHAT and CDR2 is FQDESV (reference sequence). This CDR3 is CASSLSAGVGYNEQFF. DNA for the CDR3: TGTGCCAGCAGCTTATCAGCAGGGGTTGGCTACAATGAGCAGTTCTTC.

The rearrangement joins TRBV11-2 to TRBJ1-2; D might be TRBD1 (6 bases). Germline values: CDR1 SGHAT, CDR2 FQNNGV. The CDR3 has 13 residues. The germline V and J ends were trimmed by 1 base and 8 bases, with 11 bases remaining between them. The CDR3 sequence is CASSLGGGRGYTF. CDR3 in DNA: TGTGCCAGCAGCTTAGGGGGGGGGCGCGGCTACACCTTC.

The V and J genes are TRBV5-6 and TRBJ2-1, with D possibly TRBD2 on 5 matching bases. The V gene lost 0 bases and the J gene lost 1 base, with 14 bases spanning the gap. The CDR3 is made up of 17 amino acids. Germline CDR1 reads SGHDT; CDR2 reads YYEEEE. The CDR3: CASSLAGSSYSYNEQFF. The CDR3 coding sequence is TGTGCCAGCAGCTTGGCGGGTTCTAGCTATTCCTACAATGAGCAGTTCTTC.

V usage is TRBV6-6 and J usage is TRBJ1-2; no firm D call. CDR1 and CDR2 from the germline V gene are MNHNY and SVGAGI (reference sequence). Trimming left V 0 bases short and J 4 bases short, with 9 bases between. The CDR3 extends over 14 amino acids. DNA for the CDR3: TGTGCCAGCAGTTACTCGGACTCGGGCTATGGCTACACCTTC. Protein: CASSYSDSGYGYTF.

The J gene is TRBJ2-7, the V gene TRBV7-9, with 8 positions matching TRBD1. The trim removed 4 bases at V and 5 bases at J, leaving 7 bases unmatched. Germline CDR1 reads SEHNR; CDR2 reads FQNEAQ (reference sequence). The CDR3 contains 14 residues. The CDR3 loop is CASSSQGARHEQYF. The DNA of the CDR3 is TGTGCCAGCAGCTCGCAGGGGGCGCGGCACGAGCAGTACTTC.

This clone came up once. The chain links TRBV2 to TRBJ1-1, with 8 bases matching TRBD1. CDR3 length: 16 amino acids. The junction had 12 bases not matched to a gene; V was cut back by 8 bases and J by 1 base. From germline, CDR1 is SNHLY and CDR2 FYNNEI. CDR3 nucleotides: TGTGCCAGCCTCGTGTCTCGACAGGGGACGAACACTGAAGCTTTCTTT. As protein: CASLVSRQGTNTEAFF.